This TCR beta chain emerged from a study of graft-versus-host responses after intestinal transplantation. Study as a whole: Tacrolimus and steroids were given for around three years to all recipients after anti-thymocyte globulin induction. Study-level findings and limits: Individuals who had graft-donor T cell macrochimerism had allografts that showed high graft-versus-host to host-versus-graft clonal ratios. Early post-transplant declines in HvG were associated with peak levels of circulating GvH clones.

Here immunoSEQ multiplex PCR was the method, and the copy in TCRdb shows in-frame clones only, minus some. The table includes some 80,000 clones, 75% to 95% detected once. This clone has a single count. Its specificity is unknown. The ends lost 0 bases at V and 2 bases at J; junction bases unmatched: 5. This CDR3 has 19 amino acids. The germline CDR1 and CDR2 sequences are MGHRA and YSYEKL. This receptor was identified in a human donor who was the organ donor for an intestinal transplant. The sequenced sample was unstimulated CD8+ T cells sorted from spleen or lymph node cells, obtained before transplant. V and J are TRBV4-1 and TRBJ2-1, with TRBD2 matching over 15 bases. Here the CDR3 DNA reads TGCGCCAGCAGCCAAGAAGGACTAGCGGGAGGGCCCACCTACAATGAGCAGTTCTTC. Encoded protein: CASSQEGLAGGPTYNEQFF.